Given below is one T cell receptor beta chain in context. The antigen is unknown. This CDR3 contains 16 residues. Germline V lookup: CDR1 SGHNT, CDR2 YENEEA. V was shortened by 5 bases and J by 6 bases, with 20 bases between the two germline ends. The source of the sample is a study of OX40 agonist ivuxolimab in advanced cancers. The overall study: Participants, 82.7% male, averaged about 56 years of age, ranging from roughly 23 to 80.

Profiled with immunoSEQ multiplex PCR; TCRdb holds only in-frame clones, not every one. There are approximately 43,000 clones in the sample; around 85% occur only once, and less than 3% lies in the top ten. Study-level results: CD4+ and CD8+ T cells in blood underwent clonal expansion by week 6 at 0.1 to 3.0 mg/kg.

The chain carries TRBV11-3 and TRBJ2-1; either TRBD1 or TRBD2 may supply D (5 bases each). This specimen consisted of CD4+ or CD8+ T cells sorted from blood, obtained in a trial of the OX40 agonist ivuxolimab. The receptor was isolated from an adult with an advanced solid tumor such as melanoma, head and neck, liver or kidney cancer. The CDR3 DNA follows: TGTGCCAGCAGCCCCTCTGGGACCAGTAACGGCAATGAGCAGTTCTTC. Its translation: CASSPSGTSNGNEQFF.